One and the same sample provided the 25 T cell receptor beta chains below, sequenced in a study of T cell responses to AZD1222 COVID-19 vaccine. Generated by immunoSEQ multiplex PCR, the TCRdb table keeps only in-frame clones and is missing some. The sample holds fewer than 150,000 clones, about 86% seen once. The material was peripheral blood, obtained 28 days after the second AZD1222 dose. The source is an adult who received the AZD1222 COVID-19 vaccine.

For the CDR3, the DNA is TGCGCCAGCAGCCTAGACTGGCCTACGTTGGGCACTGAAGCTTTCTTT. It encodes CASSLDWPTLGTEAFF. J is TRBJ1-1 and V is TRBV5-1; D remains unclear. CDR3 length: 16 residues. V lost 4 bases and J 4 bases, leaving 20 bases between the germline ends. CDR1 and CDR2 from the germline V gene are SGHRS and YFSETQ.

CDR3: CASSLRTYNEQFF. CDR3 in DNA: TGTGCCAGCAGCTTGAGGACGTACAATGAGCAGTTCTTC. This chain connects TRBV5-6 to TRBJ2-1; D remains unclear. CDR1 is SGHDT and CDR2 is YYEEEE in the germline V gene. V lost 1 base, J lost 4 bases, and 6 bases lay in between. The CDR3 is made up of 13 amino acids. Looking up the rest from reference TRBV5-6 and TRBJ2-1 gives the full variable domain: DAGVTQSPTHLIKTRGQQVTLRCSPKSGHDTVSWYQQALGQGPQFIFQYYEEEERQRGNFPDRFSGHQFPNYSSELNVNALLLGDSALYLCASSLRTYNEQFFGPGTRLTVL.

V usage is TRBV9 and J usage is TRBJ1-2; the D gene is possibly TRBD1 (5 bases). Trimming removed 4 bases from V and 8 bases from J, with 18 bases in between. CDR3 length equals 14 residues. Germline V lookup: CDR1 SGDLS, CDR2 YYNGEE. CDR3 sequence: CASSLVPQGGGYTF. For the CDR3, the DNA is TGTGCCAGCAGCCTTGTCCCCCAGGGCGGAGGCTACACCTTC.

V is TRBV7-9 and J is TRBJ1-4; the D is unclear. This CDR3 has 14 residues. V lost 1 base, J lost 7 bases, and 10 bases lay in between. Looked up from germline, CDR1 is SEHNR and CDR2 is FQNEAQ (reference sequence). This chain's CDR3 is CASSLVQTGEKLFF. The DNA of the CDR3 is TGTGCCAGCAGCTTAGTACAGACTGGTGAAAAACTGTTTTTT.

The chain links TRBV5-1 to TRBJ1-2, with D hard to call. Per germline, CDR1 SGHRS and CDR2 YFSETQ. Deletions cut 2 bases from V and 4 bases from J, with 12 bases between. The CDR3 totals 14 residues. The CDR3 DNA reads TGCGCCAGCAGCTTCAGTGGAATGTCCTATGGCTACACCTTC. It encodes CASSFSGMSYGYTF.

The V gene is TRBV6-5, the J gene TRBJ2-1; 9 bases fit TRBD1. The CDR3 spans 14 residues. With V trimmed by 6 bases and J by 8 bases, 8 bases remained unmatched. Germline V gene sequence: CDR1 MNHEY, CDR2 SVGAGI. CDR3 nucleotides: TGTGCCAGCAGCGTACAGGGGGCGTTTGATGAGCAGTTCTTC. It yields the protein CASSVQGAFDEQFF.

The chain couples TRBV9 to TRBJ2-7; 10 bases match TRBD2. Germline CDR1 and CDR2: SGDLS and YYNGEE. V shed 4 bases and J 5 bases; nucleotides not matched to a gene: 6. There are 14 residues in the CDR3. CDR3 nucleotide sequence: TGTGCCAGCAGCAAGACTAGCGGGCTCAACGAGCAGTACTTC. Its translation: CASSKTSGLNEQYF.

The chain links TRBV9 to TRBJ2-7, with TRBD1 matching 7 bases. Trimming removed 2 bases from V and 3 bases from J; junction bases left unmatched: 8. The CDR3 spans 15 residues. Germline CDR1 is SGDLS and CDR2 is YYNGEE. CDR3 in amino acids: CASSVAGTALYEQYF. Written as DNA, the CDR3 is TGTGCCAGCAGCGTTGCCGGGACAGCACTCTACGAGCAGTACTTC.

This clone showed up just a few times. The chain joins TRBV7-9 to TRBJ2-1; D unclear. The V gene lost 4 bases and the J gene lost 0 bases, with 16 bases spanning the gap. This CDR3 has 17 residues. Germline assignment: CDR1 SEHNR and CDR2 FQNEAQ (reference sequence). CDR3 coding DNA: TGTGCCAGCAGCTCCTCATTTTACACGAGCTCCTACAATGAGCAGTTCTTC. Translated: CASSSSFYTSSYNEQFF.

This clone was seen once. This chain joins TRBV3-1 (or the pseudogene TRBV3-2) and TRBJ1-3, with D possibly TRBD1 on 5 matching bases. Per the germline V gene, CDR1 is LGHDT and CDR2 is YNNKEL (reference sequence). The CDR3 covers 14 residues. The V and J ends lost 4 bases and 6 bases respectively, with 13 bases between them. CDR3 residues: CASSPGTVVNTIYF. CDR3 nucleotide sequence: TGTGCCAGCAGCCCCGGGACGGTCGTAAACACCATATATTTT.

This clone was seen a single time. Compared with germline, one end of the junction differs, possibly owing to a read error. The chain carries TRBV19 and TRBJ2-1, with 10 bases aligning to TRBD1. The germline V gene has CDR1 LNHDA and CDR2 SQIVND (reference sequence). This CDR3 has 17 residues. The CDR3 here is CASSIDIWDRGGNQQFF. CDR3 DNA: TGTGCCAGTAGTATAGATATTTGGGACAGGGGAGGCAATCAGCAGTTCTTC.

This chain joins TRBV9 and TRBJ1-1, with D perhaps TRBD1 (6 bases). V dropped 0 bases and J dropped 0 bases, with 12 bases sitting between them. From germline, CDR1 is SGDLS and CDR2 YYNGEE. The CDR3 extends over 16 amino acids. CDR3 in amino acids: CASSVAGGPLNTEAFF. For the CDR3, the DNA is TGTGCCAGCAGCGTAGCCGGGGGGCCCCTGAACACTGAAGCTTTCTTT.

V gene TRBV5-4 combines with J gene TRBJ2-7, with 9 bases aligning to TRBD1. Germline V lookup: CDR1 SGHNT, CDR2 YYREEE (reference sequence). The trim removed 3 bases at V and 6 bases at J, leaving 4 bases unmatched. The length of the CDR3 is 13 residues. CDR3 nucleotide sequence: TGTGCCAGCAGCTGGGACAGGGTCGGCGAGCAGTACTTC. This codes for CASSWDRVGEQYF.

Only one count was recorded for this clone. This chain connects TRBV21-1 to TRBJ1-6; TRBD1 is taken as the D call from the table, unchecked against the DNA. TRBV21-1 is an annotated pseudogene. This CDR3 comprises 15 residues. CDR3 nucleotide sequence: TGTGCCAGCAGCATCGACCGGGACAGAAATTCACCCCTCCACTTT. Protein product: CASSIDRDRNSPLHF.

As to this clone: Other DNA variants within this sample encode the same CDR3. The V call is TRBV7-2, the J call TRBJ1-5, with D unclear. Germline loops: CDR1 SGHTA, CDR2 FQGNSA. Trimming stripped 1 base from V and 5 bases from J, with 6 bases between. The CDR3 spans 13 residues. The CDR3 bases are TGTGCCAGCAGCTTAGTAAGGGATCAGCCCCAGCATTTT. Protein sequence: CASSLVRDQPQHF.

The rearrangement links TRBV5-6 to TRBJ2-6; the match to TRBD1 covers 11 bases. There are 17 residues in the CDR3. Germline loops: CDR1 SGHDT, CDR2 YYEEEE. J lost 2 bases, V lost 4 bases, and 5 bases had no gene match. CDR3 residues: CASSMDRGRAGANVLTF. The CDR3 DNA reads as TGTGCCAGCAGCATGGACAGGGGGCGGGCTGGGGCCAACGTCCTGACTTTC.

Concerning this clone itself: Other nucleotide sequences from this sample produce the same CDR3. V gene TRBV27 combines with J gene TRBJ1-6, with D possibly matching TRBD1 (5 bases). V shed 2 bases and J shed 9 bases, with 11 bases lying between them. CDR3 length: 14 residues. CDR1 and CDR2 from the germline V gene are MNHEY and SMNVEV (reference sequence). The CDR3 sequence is CASSLGQGLSPLHF. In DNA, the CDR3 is TGTGCCAGCAGTTTAGGTCAGGGTCTTTCACCCCTCCACTTT.

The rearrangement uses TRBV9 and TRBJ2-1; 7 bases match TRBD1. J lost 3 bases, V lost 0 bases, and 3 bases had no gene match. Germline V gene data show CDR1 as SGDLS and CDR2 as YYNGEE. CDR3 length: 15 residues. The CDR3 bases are TGTGCCAGCAGCGTAGAGGGGGCCCTCTACAATGAGCAGTTCTTC. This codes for CASSVEGALYNEQFF.

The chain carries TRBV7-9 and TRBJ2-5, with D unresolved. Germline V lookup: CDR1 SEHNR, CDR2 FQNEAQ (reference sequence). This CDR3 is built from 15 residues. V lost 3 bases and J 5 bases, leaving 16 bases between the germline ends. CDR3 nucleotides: TGTGCCAGCAGCTTTGGCTCCCGTTTAGGTGAGACCCAGTACTTC. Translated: CASSFGSRLGETQYF.

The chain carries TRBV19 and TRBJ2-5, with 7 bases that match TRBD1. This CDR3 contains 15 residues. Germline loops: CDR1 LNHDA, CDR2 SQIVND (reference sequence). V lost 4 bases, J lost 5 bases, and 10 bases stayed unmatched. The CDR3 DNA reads TGTGCCAGTAGTACTTGGACAGGTTACAAGGAGACCCAGTACTTC. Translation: CASSTWTGYKETQYF.

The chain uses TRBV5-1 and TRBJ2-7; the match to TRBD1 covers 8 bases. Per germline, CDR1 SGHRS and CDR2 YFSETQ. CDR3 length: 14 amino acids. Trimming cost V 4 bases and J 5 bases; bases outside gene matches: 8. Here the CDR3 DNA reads TGCGCCAGCAGCGCCGGACAGGGTGAGAACGAGCAGTACTTC. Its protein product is CASSAGQGENEQYF.

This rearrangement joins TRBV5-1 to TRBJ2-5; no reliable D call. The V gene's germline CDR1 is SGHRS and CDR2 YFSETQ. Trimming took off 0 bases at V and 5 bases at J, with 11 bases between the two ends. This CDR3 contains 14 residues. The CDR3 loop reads CASSLVGFGETQYF. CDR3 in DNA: TGCGCCAGCAGCTTGGTCGGATTCGGGGAGACCCAGTACTTC.

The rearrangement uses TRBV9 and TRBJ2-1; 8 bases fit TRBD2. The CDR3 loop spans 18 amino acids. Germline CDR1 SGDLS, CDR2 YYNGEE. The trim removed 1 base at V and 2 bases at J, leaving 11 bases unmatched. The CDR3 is CASSVKRETLPTYNEQFF. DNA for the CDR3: TGTGCCAGCAGCGTAAAGCGGGAGACCTTACCGACCTACAATGAGCAGTTCTTC.

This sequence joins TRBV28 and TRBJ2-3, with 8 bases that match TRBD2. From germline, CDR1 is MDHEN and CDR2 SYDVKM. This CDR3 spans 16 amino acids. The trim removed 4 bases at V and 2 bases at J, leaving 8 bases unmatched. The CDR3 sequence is CASSSRREDHTDTQYF. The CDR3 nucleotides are TGTGCCAGCAGTTCGAGGCGGGAGGATCACACAGATACGCAGTATTTT.

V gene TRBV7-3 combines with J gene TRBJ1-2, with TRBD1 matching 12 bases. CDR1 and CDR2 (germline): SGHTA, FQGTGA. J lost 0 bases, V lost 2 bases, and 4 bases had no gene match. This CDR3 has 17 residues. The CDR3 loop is CASSLSGTGGPNYGYTF. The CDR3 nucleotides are TGTGCCAGCAGCTTATCCGGGACAGGGGGCCCTAACTATGGCTACACCTTC.